Only a few counts were recorded for the clone carrying this TCR beta chain. The antigen is not known. The data were taken from a study of T cell repertoires in cytomegalovirus infection. About the study: Recently identified HLA-C-restricted and well-studied HLA-B-restricted CMV epitopes were used. Based on public TCR beta signatures, there were indications of CMV infection and of a matching HLA type.

Each CDR3 protein is one row after TCRdb ran MiXCR on the reads. The table records almost 90,000 distinct CDR3 sequences, approximately 32% of them present only once. This CDR3 has 14 amino acids. Germline CDR1 SGHNT, CDR2 YYREEE (reference sequence). The V end was cut by 6 bases, the J end by 8 bases, with 18 bases between. General study findings and limits: The ex vivo response was dominated by HLA-C-restricted CMV-specific TCR beta clonotypes.

V gene TRBV5-4 combines with J gene TRBJ2-1; D is possibly TRBD1 (6 bases). The clonotype originates from a human donor in good health (CMV status not recorded). Some clones in this sample may be carry-over from other donors' samples. The sample in question was CD8+ T cells from cultured PBMCs, obtained from culture after CMV antigen stimulation. The CDR3 DNA reads TGTGCCAGCAACCCTTGGTCAGGGGTCGATGAGCAGTTCTTC. It yields the protein CASNPWSGVDEQFF.